The subject of this entry is one T cell receptor (beta chain). Its cognate antigen is unknown. This sample is drawn from a study of cytomegalovirus exposure and HLA in healthy donors. Study-wide background: For the 300 to 400 genotyped donors, approximately 83% fell within the Caucasian-associated ancestry cluster.

The study ran its PCR with 60 Vbeta and 13 Jbeta primers. This table comes from immunoSEQ multiplex PCR, and its TCRdb copy is limited to in-frame clones, with some not included. The profile shows 55,000 to 70,000 clones, approximately 80% of them singletons. Whole-study results and caveats: Indistinguishable V segments, including TRBV6-2 and TRBV6-3, were excluded.

V was trimmed by 0 bases and J by 5 bases, leaving 10 bases between them. The CDR3 spans 14 residues. Germline-derived CDR1 and CDR2 are LGHNA and YNFKEQ. The sample comprised PBMCs. The sequence derives from a male donor in good health and CMV-seronegative. This chain links TRBV4-2 with TRBJ2-5; possible D gene TRBD2, 5 bases. For the CDR3, the DNA is TGTGCCAGCAGCCAAGAGCCGGGGAAGGAGACCCAGTACTTC. Translated, it gives CASSQEPGKETQYF.